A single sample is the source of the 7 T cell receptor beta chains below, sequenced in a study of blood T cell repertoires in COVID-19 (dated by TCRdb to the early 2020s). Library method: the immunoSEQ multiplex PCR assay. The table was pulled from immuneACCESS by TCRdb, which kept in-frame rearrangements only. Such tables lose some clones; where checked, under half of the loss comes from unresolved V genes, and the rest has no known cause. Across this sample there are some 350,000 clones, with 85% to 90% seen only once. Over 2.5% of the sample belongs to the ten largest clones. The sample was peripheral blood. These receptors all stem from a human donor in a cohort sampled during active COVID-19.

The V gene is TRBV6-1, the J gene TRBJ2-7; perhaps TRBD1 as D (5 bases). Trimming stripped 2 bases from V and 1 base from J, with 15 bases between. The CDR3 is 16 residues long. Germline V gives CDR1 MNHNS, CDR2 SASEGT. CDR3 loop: CASSENGHMTSYEQYF. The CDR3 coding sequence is TGTGCCAGCAGTGAAAACGGACACATGACTTCCTACGAGCAGTACTTC.

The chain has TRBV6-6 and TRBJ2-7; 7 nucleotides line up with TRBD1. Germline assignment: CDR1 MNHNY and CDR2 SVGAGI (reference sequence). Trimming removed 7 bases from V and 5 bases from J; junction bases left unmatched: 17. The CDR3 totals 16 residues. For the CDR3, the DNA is TGTGCCAGCACGTTTGATGGGGACAGAGATATAAACGAGCAGTACTTC. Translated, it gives CASTFDGDRDINEQYF.

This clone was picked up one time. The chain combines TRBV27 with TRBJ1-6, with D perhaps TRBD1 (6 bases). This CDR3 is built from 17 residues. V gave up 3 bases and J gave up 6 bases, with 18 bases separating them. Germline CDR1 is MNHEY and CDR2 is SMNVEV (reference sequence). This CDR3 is CASSFTGLPDGNSPLHF. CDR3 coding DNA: TGTGCCAGCAGTTTCACAGGGTTGCCGGACGGTAATTCACCCCTCCACTTT.

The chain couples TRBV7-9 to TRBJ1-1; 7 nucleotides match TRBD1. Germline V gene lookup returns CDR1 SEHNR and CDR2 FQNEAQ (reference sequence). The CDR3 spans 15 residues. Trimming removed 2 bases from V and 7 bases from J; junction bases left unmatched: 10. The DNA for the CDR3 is TGTGCCAGCAGCTTAAGAAGGGACAGCTGGGGTGAAGCTTTCTTT. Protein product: CASSLRRDSWGEAFF.

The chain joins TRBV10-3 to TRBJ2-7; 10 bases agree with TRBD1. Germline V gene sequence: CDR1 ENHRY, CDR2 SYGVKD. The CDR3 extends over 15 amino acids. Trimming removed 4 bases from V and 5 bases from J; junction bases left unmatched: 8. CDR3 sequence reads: CAISVGDRGLNEQYF. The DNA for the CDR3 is TGTGCCATCAGTGTGGGGGACAGGGGACTTAACGAGCAGTACTTC.

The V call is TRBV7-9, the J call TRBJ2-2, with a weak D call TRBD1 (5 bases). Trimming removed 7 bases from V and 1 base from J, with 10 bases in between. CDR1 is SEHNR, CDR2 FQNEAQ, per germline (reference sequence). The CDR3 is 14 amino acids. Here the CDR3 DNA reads TGTGCCAGCACCAGGACACAGAACACCGGGGAGCTGTTTTTT. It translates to CASTRTQNTGELFF. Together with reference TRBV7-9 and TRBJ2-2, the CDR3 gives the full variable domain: DTGVSQNPRHKITKRGQNVTFRCDPISEHNRLYWYRQTLGQGPEFLTYFQNEAQLEKSRLLSDRFSAERPKGSFSTLEIQRTEQGDSAMYLCASTRTQNTGELFFGEGSRLTVL.

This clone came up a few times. CDR3 protein: CASIPSWGLAYEQYF. CDR3 coding DNA: TGTGCCAGCATTCCTTCCTGGGGGCTCGCCTACGAGCAGTACTTC. The chain couples TRBV5-5 to TRBJ2-7, with D possibly matching TRBD1 (6 bases). The CDR3 totals 15 residues. The germline CDR1 and CDR2 sequences are SGHKS and YYEKEE (reference sequence). V was cut by 6 bases and J by 2 bases, with 18 bases left in between.